This T cell receptor (beta chain) was observed in a study of T cell responses to AZD1222 COVID-19 vaccine (dated by TCRdb to 2020 to 2023). Regarding the research as a whole: Because spike-specific TCR depth and breadth did not differ between the two schedules, AZD1222 recipients who got a second dose at roughly 4 weeks were pooled with those who got a second dose at roughly 12 weeks. Trial participants were enrolled by age into subgroups of 18-55, 56-69 and 70-plus years, and around 150, 28 and 57 TCR-sequenced participants, respectively, were included in these subgroups. TCR sequencing was performed for 230 to 250 trial participants, of whom about 210 were given two doses of AZD1222 and some 25 were given two doses of MenACWY control vaccine.

General conclusions and limits of the study: CD4 TCRs associated with the vaccine covered the entire spike protein, and the dominant responses were in regions 160-218 and 743-854. Reportedly, almost half of the unique spike-specific TCRs recognized epitopes lying outside the regions that are mutated in the B.1.351 and B.1.1.7 variants. After two AZD1222 doses, both the breadth and the depth of spike-specific TCRs were significantly higher than at day 0 and than in MenACWY recipients. The 56-69-year group was small, and its depth increase did not reach significance, likely because of low power. Because no day 14 peak-response samples were available, the repertoires could be characterized only after the peak T cell response. Most participants were white British and females outnumbered males, and the authors suggested that clonal diversity may have been underestimated. Conclusions about previously exposed vaccinees are limited, since just five or six AZD1222 recipients were seropositive for SARS-CoV-2 at baseline.

The CDR3 regions of human TCRbeta chains were analyzed by immunosequencing. The paper's data handling went like this. Repertoire TCRs were matched against a reference library of SARS-CoV-2-specific TCRs generated with the MIRA antigen-specificity platform. Breadth was defined as the fraction of unique TCRs that were SARS-CoV-2-associated. Depth was defined as the fraction of total T cells that were SARS-CoV-2-associated. Using the MIRA data, each spike-specific TCR was mapped to the spike region that the TCR reacts to and placed in a CD4 or CD8 class. Log10-transformed breadth and depth values were compared by one-way ANOVA with Sidak's multiple comparisons tests. Here the immuneACCESS table is served through TCRdb, limited to in-frame sequences with V and J called. Missing clones are a known gap in these copies; in checked studies unresolved V genes cover under half, and the rest lacks a known reason. V and J calls and clone size come straight from that table; D and trimming were deduced from the DNA. The sample table records some 140,000 clones; approximately 90% of these occur just once. 3% to 3.5% of the sample lies in the top ten.

The sample's time point, from its label and the paper: baseline before first vaccination. Vaccinee samples came from UK trials COV001 and COV002, including a single-blind randomized controlled phase 2/3 trial of AZD1222 (ChAdOx1 nCoV-19) in healthy adults. Trial participant PBMC samples were collected at day 0 and day 28 after the second dose for TCRbeta chain sequencing. As to this clone: It lacks a known antigen. The input lacks base qualities; no much larger clone sits a single base away.

From cysteine to phenylalanine, the CDR3 is 14 amino acids long. Here the CDR3 DNA is all that survives: 42 bases in frame from base 1. Trimming takes 0 bases from V and 4 bases from J, and the germline ends sit 9 bases apart. According to the germline V gene, CDR1 reads SGHAT and CDR2 reads FQNNGV. This chain joins TRBV11-2 to TRBJ2-5; the D segment cannot be called with confidence. The sample here was peripheral blood, taken on day 0 of AZD1222 vaccination. This TCR derives from an adult in good health. The bases read TGTGCCAGCAGCTTAGAGTCAGTAGGAGAGACCCAGTACTTC. This gives the protein CASSLESVGETQYF.